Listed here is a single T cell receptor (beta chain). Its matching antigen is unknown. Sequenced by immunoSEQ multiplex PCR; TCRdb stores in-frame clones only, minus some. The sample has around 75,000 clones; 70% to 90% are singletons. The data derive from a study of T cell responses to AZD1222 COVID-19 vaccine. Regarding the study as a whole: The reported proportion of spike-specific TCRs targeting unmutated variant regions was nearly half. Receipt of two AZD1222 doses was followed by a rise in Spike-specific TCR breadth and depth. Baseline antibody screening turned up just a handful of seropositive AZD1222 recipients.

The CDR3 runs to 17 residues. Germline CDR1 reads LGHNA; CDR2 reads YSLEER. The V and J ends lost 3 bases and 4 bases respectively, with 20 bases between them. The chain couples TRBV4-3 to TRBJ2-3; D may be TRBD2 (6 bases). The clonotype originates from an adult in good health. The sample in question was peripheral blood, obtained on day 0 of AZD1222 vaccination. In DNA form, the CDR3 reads TGCGCCAGCAGCCACGCCACTAGCACATCTGGGGCAGATACGCAGTATTTT. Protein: CASSHATSTSGADTQYF.